One sample yielded the 4 T cell receptor beta chains listed below, sequenced in a study of blood T cells in healthy people across ages. Through a sample-barcoded 5' primer and a J-beta primer mix, a second PCR was run for roughly 6 to 11 cycles. TCRdb used MiXCR to reprocess the 5' RACE reads, holding one entry per CDR3 protein. Here the sample spans about 1.4 million distinct CDR3 sequences, 55% to 75% being singletons. The material sequenced was blood. Receptors were obtained from a man between 18 and 35 years old in good health.

The chain uses TRBV10-3 and TRBJ2-1; D is uncertain. The germline CDR1 and CDR2 sequences are ENHRY and SYGVKD. Trimming left V 7 bases short and J 8 bases short, with 15 bases between. The CDR3 has 13 amino acids. The CDR3 protein is CAIIEEVHYEQFF. The DNA for the CDR3 is TGTGCCATCATTGAAGAGGTCCACTATGAGCAGTTCTTC.

The CDR3 DNA reads TGTGCCAGCAGTTACGCACGGATGCATAATTCACCCCTCCACTTT. It encodes CASSYARMHNSPLHF. The chain has TRBV6-6 and TRBJ1-6, with D unclear. The CDR3 covers 15 residues. In germline, CDR1 is MNHNY, CDR2 SVGAGI (reference sequence). Trimming shortened V by 2 bases and J by 5 bases, and 10 bases separated the two germline ends.

The gene calls are TRBV7-2 and TRBJ1-6, with D hard to call. V was clipped by 1 base and J by 5 bases, with 12 bases between them. The CDR3 extends over 16 amino acids. CDR1 SGHTA and CDR2 FQGNSA come from the germline V gene. CDR3 DNA: TGTGCCAGCAGCTTAGGTCGGGTATCGAATAATTCACCCCTCCACTTT. Translating it yields CASSLGRVSNNSPLHF.

V and J are TRBV20-1 and TRBJ2-7, with D unclear. The CDR3 runs 13 residues. Trimming pared 2 bases from V and 1 base from J, leaving 9 bases between. Germline V gives CDR1 DFQATT, CDR2 SNEGSKA (reference sequence). CDR3 in amino acids: CSARLGVSYEQYF. CDR3 nucleotides: TGCAGTGCTAGACTAGGAGTTTCCTACGAGCAGTACTTC.